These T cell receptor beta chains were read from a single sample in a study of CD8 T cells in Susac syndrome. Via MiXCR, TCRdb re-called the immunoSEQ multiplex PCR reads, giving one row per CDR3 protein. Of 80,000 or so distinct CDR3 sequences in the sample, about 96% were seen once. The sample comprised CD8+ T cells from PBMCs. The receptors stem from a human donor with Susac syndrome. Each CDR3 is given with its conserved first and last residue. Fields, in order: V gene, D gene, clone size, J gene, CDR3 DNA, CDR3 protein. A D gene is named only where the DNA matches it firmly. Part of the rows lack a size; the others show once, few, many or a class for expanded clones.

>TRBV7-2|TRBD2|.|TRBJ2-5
TGTGCCAGCAGCCTTGTCAAGCGGGGCCGGGAGACCCAGTACTTC
CASSLVKRGRETQYF
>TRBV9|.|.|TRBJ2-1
TGTGCCAGCAGCGTAGGGGGGGCCCACAATGAGCAGTTCTTC
CASSVGGAHNEQFF
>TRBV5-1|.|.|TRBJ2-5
TGCGCCAGCAGCTTGGGGGGATACCAAGAGACCCAGTACTTC
CASSLGGYQETQYF
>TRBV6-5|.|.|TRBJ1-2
TGTGCCAGCAGTTTAGGGGTCGGGCTTGGCTACACCTTC
CASSLGVGLGYTF
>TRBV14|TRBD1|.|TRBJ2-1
TGTGCCAGCAGCCCCCCGACCGGGACAGGAGGCTACGATGAGCAGTTCTTC
CASSPPTGTGGYDEQFF
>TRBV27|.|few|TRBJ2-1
TGTGCCAGCAGGACTGGGCAGGGGGGTTACAATGAGCAGTTCTTC
CASRTGQGGYNEQFF
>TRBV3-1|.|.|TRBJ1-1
TGTGCCAGCAGCCTACGACAGTTCACTGAAGCTTTCTTT
CASSLRQFTEAFF
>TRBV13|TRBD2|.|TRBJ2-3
TGTGCCAGCAGCCCCCAGCGGGAGCGCCTCGCGGGAGATACGCAGTATTTT
CASSPQRERLAGDTQYF
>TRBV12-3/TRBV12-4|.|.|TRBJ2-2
TGTGCCAGCAGCCCCGGCCTCCTCGGGGAGCTGTTTTTT
CASSPGLLGELFF
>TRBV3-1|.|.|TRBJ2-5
TGTGCCAGCAGCCTGGACCCTCCGGAGGAGACCCAGTACTTC
CASSLDPPEETQYF
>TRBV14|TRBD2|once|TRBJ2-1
TGTGCCAGCAGCCTAGCGGGAGTTATCAATGAGCAGTTCTTC
CASSLAGVINEQFF
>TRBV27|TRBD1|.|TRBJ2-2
TGTGCCAGCAGGCCGGGACAGGGCTTAACCGGGGAGCTGTTTTTT
CASRPGQGLTGELFF
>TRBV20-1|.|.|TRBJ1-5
TGCAGTGCCCTCTCCGGGATTCGTGGGCCCCAGCATTTT
CSALSGIRGPQHF
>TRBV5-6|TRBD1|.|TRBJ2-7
TGTGCCAGCACCGACGTGACAGGGCCCTACGAGCAGTACTTC
CASTDVTGPYEQYF
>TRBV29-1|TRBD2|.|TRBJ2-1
TGCAGCGTTCTAGCGGGGGGACGATACAATGAGCAGTTCTTC
CSVLAGGRYNEQFF
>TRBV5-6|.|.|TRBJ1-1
TGTGCCAGCAGCTTAGGGTCTGGGGCTTTCTTT
CASSLGSGAFF
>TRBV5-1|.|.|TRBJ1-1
TGCGCCAGCAGCTTGGCCCTTTTAAGATCGAACACTGAAGCTTTCTTT
CASSLALLRSNTEAFF
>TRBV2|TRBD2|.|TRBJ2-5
TGTGCCAGCAGTGAAGGTCTTCTGGGACTAGGGGAAGAGACCCAGTACTTC
CASSEGLLGLGEETQYF
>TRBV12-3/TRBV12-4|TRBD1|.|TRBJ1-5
TGTGCCAGCAGTTCCAAAAGGGACAGGTCGGATTTGGCTAATCAGCCCCAGCATTTT
CASSSKRDRSDLANQPQHF
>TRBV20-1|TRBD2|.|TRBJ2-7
TGCAGTGCTAGAGGGAGGACTAGCGGCTACGAGCAGTACTTC
CSARGRTSGYEQYF
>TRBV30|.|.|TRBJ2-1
TGTGCCTGGACCGGCGGAATCAGTAGCTCCTACAATGAGCAGTTCTTC
CAWTGGISSSYNEQFF
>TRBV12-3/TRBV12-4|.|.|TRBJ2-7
TGTGCCAGCAGTTTATGGACCTACGAGCAGTACTTC
CASSLWTYEQYF
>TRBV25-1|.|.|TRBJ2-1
TGTGCCAGCACCCTCACTAGCCGACGTTCGAGTGAGCAGTTCTTC
CASTLTSRRSSEQFF
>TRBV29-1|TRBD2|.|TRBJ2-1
TGCAGCGTTGGGGTGCTCCCGACTAGCGGAGTTTACAATGAGCAGTTCTTC
CSVGVLPTSGVYNEQFF
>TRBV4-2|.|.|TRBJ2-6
TGTGCCAGCAGCCAAGATCCCGGGGTCACTGGGGCCAACGTCCTGACTTTC
CASSQDPGVTGANVLTF
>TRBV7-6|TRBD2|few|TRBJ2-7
TGTGCCGATCCGGGACTAGCACACGAGCAGTACTTC
CADPGLAHEQYF
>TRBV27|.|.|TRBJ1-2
TGTGCCAGCGGGGGGGAGTCTAACTATGGCTACACCTTC
CASGGESNYGYTF
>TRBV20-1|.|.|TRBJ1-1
TGCAGTGCTAGAGGGATTCCGGGGGGGTACACTGAAGCTTTCTTT
CSARGIPGGYTEAFF
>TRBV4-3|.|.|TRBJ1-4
TGCGCCAGCAGCCAAGATATCAGCGGCTCTAATGAAAAACTGTTTTTT
CASSQDISGSNEKLFF
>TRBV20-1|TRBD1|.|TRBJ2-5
TGCAGTGCTACCTCACCGGACAGGGGCCAAGAGACCCAGTACTTC
CSATSPDRGQETQYF
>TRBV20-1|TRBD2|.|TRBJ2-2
TGCAGTGCTCCAAAACTAGCGGGAGAGAACACCGGGGAGCTGTTTTTT
CSAPKLAGENTGELFF
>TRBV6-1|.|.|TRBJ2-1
TGTGCCAGCAGTGAAAAGATCGAAGGAAATGAGCAGTTCTTC
CASSEKIEGNEQFF
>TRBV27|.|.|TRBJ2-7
TGTGCCAGCAGTTTATTTGGAGGGACGGCCTACGAGCAGTACTTC
CASSLFGGTAYEQYF
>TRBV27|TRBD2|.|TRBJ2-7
TGTGCCCGCTCGACTAGCGGGATTTCCCACCCTGGCTACGAGCAGTACTTC
CARSTSGISHPGYEQYF
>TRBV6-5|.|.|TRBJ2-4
TGTGCCAGCAGTTACTCAGAGAGGACGGCCCAGTACTTC
CASSYSERTAQYF
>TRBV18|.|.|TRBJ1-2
TGTGCCAGCTCCCGGATCGGGGGCTACACCTTC
CASSRIGGYTF
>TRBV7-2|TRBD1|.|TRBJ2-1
TGTGCCAGCAGCCTCCGGGACAGGGGCGCCTCCTACAATGAGCAGTTCTTC
CASSLRDRGASYNEQFF
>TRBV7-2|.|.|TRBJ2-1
TGTGCCAGCAGCTCCGGGGTTGCCAGGTCCTACAATGAGCAGTTCTTC
CASSSGVARSYNEQFF
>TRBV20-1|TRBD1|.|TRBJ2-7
TGCAGTGCTAGATCACCTCCGGGACAGTTTTACGAGCAGTACTTC
CSARSPPGQFYEQYF
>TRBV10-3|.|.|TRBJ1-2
TGTGCCATCAGTGACAGAGGTTACGAAGAGTATGGCTACACCTTC
CAISDRGYEEYGYTF
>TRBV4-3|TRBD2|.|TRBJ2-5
TGCGCCAGCAGCCAAGAAGCTCTGCTGGGGGGGGGCCAAGAGACCCAGTACTTC
CASSQEALLGGGQETQYF
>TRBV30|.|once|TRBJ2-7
TGTGCCTGGGCCCCGAGCGGCTCCGAGCAGTACTTC
CAWAPSGSEQYF
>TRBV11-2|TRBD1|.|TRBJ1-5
TGTGCCAGCAGCTTAGGTCGGACAGGGATTAATCAGCCCCAGCATTTT
CASSLGRTGINQPQHF
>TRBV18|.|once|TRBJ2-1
TGTGCCAGCTCACCAGAGACGAGGGACCCTCGTCCCTACAATGAGCAGTTCTTC
CASSPETRDPRPYNEQFF
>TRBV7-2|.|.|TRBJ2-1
TGTGCCAGCAGTTTCCGGGACTCGTTCGATGAGCAGTTCTTC
CASSFRDSFDEQFF
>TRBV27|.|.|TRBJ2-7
TGTGCCAGCAGGGACTCGTGGACCTACGAGCAGTACTTC
CASRDSWTYEQYF
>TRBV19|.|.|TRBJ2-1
TGTGCCAGTAGTATAAGCGATGAGCAGTTCTTC
CASSISDEQFF
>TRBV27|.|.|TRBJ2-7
TGTGCCAGCAGCCTAGACCCCCTGAGGGGCTGGGACGAGCAGTACTTC
CASSLDPLRGWDEQYF
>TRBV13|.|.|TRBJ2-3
TGTGCCAGCAGCTCCCGGGGGGCTCGGTCTACGCAGTATTTT
CASSSRGARSTQYF
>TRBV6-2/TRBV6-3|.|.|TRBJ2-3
TGTGCCAGCAGTTATCCAGATACGCAGTATTTT
CASSYPDTQYF
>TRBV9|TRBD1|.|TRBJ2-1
TGTGCCAGCAGCGTGGGACAGGGCTCCTACAATGAGCAGTTCTTC
CASSVGQGSYNEQFF
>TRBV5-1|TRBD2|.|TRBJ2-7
TGCGCCAGCAGCTCTCTTAGCGGGAGCTCCTACGAGCAGTACTTC
CASSSLSGSSYEQYF
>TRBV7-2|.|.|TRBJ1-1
TGTGCCAGCAGCCCGGACGGCCGTGAAGCTTTCTTT
CASSPDGREAFF
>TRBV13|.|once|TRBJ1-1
TGTGCCAGCAGCTCTGACATCTCCTTGAACACTGAAGCTTTCTTT
CASSSDISLNTEAFF